This TCR beta chain comes out of a study of T cell changes during pregnancy in multiple sclerosis. Profiled with immunoSEQ multiplex PCR; TCRdb holds only in-frame clones, not every one. The sample holds fewer than 90,000 clones; around 93% are singletons and the top ten take 1.3% to 1.5%. This CDR3 is 16 amino acids long. With 0 bases removed from V and 1 base from J, the gap between germline ends came to 13 bases. Germline CDR1 and CDR2: SGHAT and FQNNGV. Sequencing used peripheral blood, obtained in the third trimester of pregnancy. The J gene is TRBJ2-7, the V gene TRBV11-2; weak D call: TRBD2 (6 bases). The sequence was obtained from a female donor in good health, enrolled as a control in a pregnancy study. The CDR3 region is CASSLETGDGSYEQYF. The DNA for the CDR3 is TGTGCCAGCAGCTTAGAAACGGGAGACGGATCCTACGAGCAGTACTTC.